This record concerns one T cell receptor beta chain sequence. Antigen specificity is unknown. The repertoire was sequenced with immunoSEQ multiplex PCR; TCRdb's copy has only in-frame clones and lacks some. The sample contains more than 2,000,000 clones, 90% to 95% of which appear only once. The data originate from a study of shared clonotypes between healthy human individuals. The ends were cut back, 0 bases at V and 2 bases at J, with 14 bases in the middle. This CDR3 has 16 residues. Germline-derived CDR1 and CDR2 are MNHNY and SVGAGI (reference sequence). Findings and limits, study-wide: Blood was the only sampled material, and tissue repertoires likely differ. Relative to clonotypes present in all four donors, those not shared had lower generation probabilities.

Recent acute infections and vaccinations were absent in the healthy HIV-negative adult donors. Within Nashville, Tennessee resided all donors, each a Caucasian adult. Sequencing was performed on naive CD4+ T cells from PBMCs. Stated subset: CD45RA+ positively selected. The clonotype was recovered from a man aged 18 to 30 in good health. Some clones in this sample may be carry-over from other donors' samples. The J gene is TRBJ2-7, the V gene TRBV6-6; D ambiguous. Written as DNA, the CDR3 is TGTGCCAGCAGTTACTCTCTTGTGGGGATCGCCTACGAGCAGTACTTC. Amino acids: CASSYSLVGIAYEQYF.